Below, 8 T cell receptor beta chains from the same sample are listed, as sequenced in a study of blood T cell repertoires in COVID-19. The repertoire was sequenced with immunoSEQ multiplex PCR; TCRdb's copy has only in-frame clones and lacks some. The sample shows fewer than 70,000 clones, 80% to 90% of them seen only once. Source material: peripheral blood. Receptors were obtained from a man aged 45-65 years with active COVID-19.

This chain uses TRBV5-1 with TRBJ1-6, with D possibly matching TRBD1 (5 bases). Germline CDR1 SGHRS, CDR2 YFSETQ. This CDR3 has 14 amino acids. V lost 1 base, J lost 10 bases, and 12 bases lay in between. CDR3 DNA: TGCGCCAGCAGCTTGCCCGGTCAGGGATCACCCCTCCACTTT. Its protein is CASSLPGQGSPLHF.

The chain links TRBV15 to TRBJ1-2; D may be TRBD1 (5 bases). There are 16 residues in the CDR3. Per germline, CDR1 LNHNV and CDR2 YYDKDF (reference sequence). Between the trimmed V and J ends, which lost 0 bases and 3 bases, there was a span of 14 bases. The CDR3 spells CATSRDPSVGDYGYTF. For the CDR3, the DNA is TGTGCCACCAGCAGAGATCCCTCAGTAGGGGACTATGGCTACACCTTC.

This chain joins TRBV9 and TRBJ2-1; 12 nucleotides match TRBD2. Germline assignment: CDR1 SGDLS and CDR2 YYNGEE. The CDR3 extends over 15 amino acids. Losses at the gene ends were 4 bases for V and 4 bases for J; bases not matched to a gene: 3. In nucleotides, the CDR3 is TGTGCCAGCAGCTTGACTAGCGGGAGATACAATGAGCAGTTCTTC. Translated: CASSLTSGRYNEQFF. The whole variable domain, remainder taken from reference TRBV9 and TRBJ2-1, is DSGVTQTPKHLITATGQRVTLRCSPRSGDLSVYWYQQSLDQGLQFLIQYYNGEERAKGNILERFSAQQFPDLHSELNLSSLELGDSALYFCASSLTSGRYNEQFFGPGTRLTVL.

The V call is TRBV19, the J call TRBJ2-1; 10 nucleotides match TRBD2. The V gene end was trimmed by 7 bases and the J gene end by 9 bases; junction bases not matched to a gene: 9. The germline CDR1 and CDR2 sequences are LNHDA and SQIVND (reference sequence). The CDR3 runs to 14 residues. The CDR3 is CASNIAGGSGEQFF. In nucleotides, the CDR3 is TGTGCCAGTAACATAGCGGGGGGTTCCGGTGAGCAGTTCTTC.

The chain links TRBV10-3 to TRBJ2-7; 10 bases are shared with TRBD2. Trimming at V came to 2 bases and at J to 2 bases, leaving 3 bases not matched to a gene. CDR3 length equals 15 residues. The V gene's germline CDR1 is ENHRY and CDR2 SYGVKD. The CDR3 loop reads CAISEPSGGPYEQYF. The CDR3 DNA reads TGTGCCATCAGTGAGCCTAGCGGGGGTCCCTACGAGCAGTACTTC.

This rearrangement joins TRBV3-1 (or the pseudogene TRBV3-2) to TRBJ2-3; TRBD1 matches 9 bases. The CDR3 spans 17 residues. The ends lost 0 bases at V and 3 bases at J; junction bases unmatched: 7. The germline V gene has CDR1 LGHDT and CDR2 YNNKEL (reference sequence). CDR3 amino acids: CASSQDSWDRETDTQYF. CDR3 coding DNA: TGTGCCAGCAGCCAAGATTCCTGGGACAGGGAGACAGATACGCAGTATTTT.

The rearrangement joins TRBV10-3 to TRBJ2-7, with D uncertain. With 0 bases removed from V and 5 bases from J, the gap between germline ends came to 8 bases. Germline CDR1 and CDR2: ENHRY and SYGVKD. The CDR3 has 13 residues. The DNA of the CDR3 is TGTGCCATCAGTGAGTCGACTCGGAACGAGCAGTACTTC. Amino acid sequence: CAISESTRNEQYF.

As DNA, the CDR3 is TGTGCCAGCAGCCGAACTAGAGTACAGGCGGGAACTGAAGCTTTCTTT. Residues: CASSRTRVQAGTEAFF. This chain uses TRBV3-1 (or the pseudogene TRBV3-2) with TRBJ1-1; TRBD1 might be the D (5 bases). CDR1 LGHDT and CDR2 YNNKEL come from the germline V gene (reference sequence). This CDR3 has 16 residues. V gave up 4 bases and J gave up 5 bases, with 20 bases separating them.